The 23 T cell receptor beta chains presented below share a single source sample, sequenced in a study of cytomegalovirus exposure and HLA in healthy donors. PCR amplification relied on 60 Vbeta primers (plus 13 Jbeta primers). Clones were sequenced by immunoSEQ multiplex PCR, and TCRdb holds only the in-frame ones, with some missing. The sample comprises about 130,000 clones, 79% of which are singletons, and 0.85% to 1.4% rests with the top ten. Material for sequencing was PBMCs. The receptors derive from a male donor in good health and CMV-seronegative.

This clone was detected only once. This chain connects TRBV19 to TRBJ1-5, with TRBD1 matching over 7 bases. CDR3 size: 13 residues. V dropped 10 bases and J dropped 5; count of bases not matched to a gene: 8. Germline-derived CDR1 and CDR2 are LNHDA and SQIVND (reference sequence). CDR3 sequence: CATKTGSDQPQHF. Written as DNA, the CDR3 is TGTGCCACCAAGACAGGGTCGGATCAGCCCCAGCATTTT.

The genes are TRBV5-4 and TRBJ2-4; TRBD1 matches 10 bases. Germline values: CDR1 SGHNT, CDR2 YYREEE (reference sequence). The CDR3 has 13 residues. The ends lost 4 bases at V and 11 bases at J; junction bases unmatched: 6. CDR3 DNA sequence: TGTGCCAGCAGCCTGACAGGGGGCGGACTTCAGTACTTC. The encoded protein is CASSLTGGGLQYF. The full variable domain, with the rest looked up from reference TRBV5-4 and TRBJ2-4, is ETGVTQSPTHLIKTRGQQVTLRCSSQSGHNTVSWYQQALGQGPQFIFQYYREEENGRGNFPPRFSGLQFPNYSSELNVNALELDDSALYLCASSLTGGGLQYFGAGTRLSVL.

J is TRBJ1-6 and V is TRBV27; TRBD1 is a possible D gene (6 bases). From germline, CDR1 is MNHEY and CDR2 SMNVEV (reference sequence). The CDR3 is 15 amino acids. The V and J ends lost 6 bases and 8 bases respectively, with 17 bases between them. Here the CDR3 DNA reads TGTGCCAGCAGAATCTCTACAGGGTCAGATTCACCCCTCCACTTT. Its protein is CASRISTGSDSPLHF.

This chain uses TRBV6-5 with TRBJ1-2; 7 bases align to TRBD1. The V segment lost 6 bases and the J segment 1 base; nucleotides outside the gene matches: 8. This CDR3 comprises 15 residues. The germline V gene encodes CDR1 MNHEY and CDR2 SVGAGI. CDR3 residues: CASSRTGTVNYGYTF. CDR3 sequence (DNA): TGTGCCAGCAGCCGTACAGGGACAGTTAACTATGGCTACACCTTC.

CDR3 sequence: CASSQETGGFREQYF. The CDR3, as DNA: TGCGCCAGCAGCCAAGAGACGGGGGGGTTTCGCGAGCAGTACTTC. This sequence joins TRBV4-1 and TRBJ2-5, with 8 bases aligning to TRBD2. The end of the DNA fits TRBJ2-7 better, so the J call may be wrong. This CDR3 has 15 residues. CDR1 and CDR2 from the germline V gene are MGHRA and YSYEKL.

V gene TRBV9 combines with J gene TRBJ2-3, with 8 bases that match TRBD2. The V segment lost 4 bases and the J segment 0 bases; nucleotides outside the gene matches: 7. This CDR3 region has 16 residues. Per the germline V gene, CDR1 is SGDLS and CDR2 is YYNGEE. The DNA for the CDR3 is TGTGCCAGCAGCCCATTAGCGGGGTCGAGCACAGATACGCAGTATTTT. It translates to CASSPLAGSSTDTQYF.

The rearrangement joins TRBV19 to TRBJ2-7; 7 positions match TRBD1. The junction had 12 bases not matched to a gene; V was cut back by 7 bases and J by 3 bases. The CDR3 has 15 residues. Germline V gene lookup returns CDR1 LNHDA and CDR2 SQIVND (reference sequence). CDR3 nucleotide sequence: TGTGCCAGTACCCCAACCAGACAGGGCCTCTACGAGCAGTACTTC. Its protein product is CASTPTRQGLYEQYF.

The chain combines TRBV2 with TRBJ2-5; possible D gene TRBD1, 6 bases. The V end was cut by 3 bases, the J end by 4 bases, with 12 bases between. Germline V CDR1 and CDR2: SNHLY, FYNNEI. The CDR3 spans 14 residues. CDR3 in amino acids: CASSEGRGGETQYF. CDR3 sequence (DNA): TGTGCCAGCAGTGAGGGTAGAGGGGGAGAGACCCAGTACTTC.

A note on this clone: An end of the junction differs from the germline gene, which may be a read error. This chain links TRBV7-9 with TRBJ1-2, with no clear D. Germline V gene data show CDR1 as SEHNR and CDR2 as FQNEAQ (reference sequence). The CDR3 is 13 residues long. The CDR3, as DNA: TGTTCCAGCAGCTTAGGTGAGGTCGGTGGCTACACCTTC. Amino acid sequence: CSSSLGEVGGYTF.

The chain combines TRBV19 with TRBJ1-2, with D tentatively TRBD1 (6 bases). This CDR3 has 14 amino acids. Trimming shortened V by 5 bases and J by 5 bases, and 15 bases separated the two germline ends. Germline V gene data show CDR1 as LNHDA and CDR2 as SQIVND (reference sequence). The CDR3 is CASSRLTGLYGYTF. The DNA of the CDR3 is TGTGCCAGTAGTCGTTTGACAGGTCTTTATGGCTACACCTTC. Filled out from reference TRBV19 and TRBJ1-2, the complete variable domain reads DGGITQSPKYLFRKEGQNVTLSCEQNLNHDAMYWYRQDPGQGLRLIYYSQIVNDFQKGDIAEGYSVSREKKESFPLTVTSAQKNPTAFYLCASSRLTGLYGYTFGSGTRLTVV.

As regards this clone: As the CDR3 is not closed by the conserved phenylalanine or tryptophan, this likely results from a read error. The limits of the CDR3 on the DNA are not certain, so only TCRdb's listed CDR3 is given. This rearrangement joins TRBV6-1 to TRBJ1-2; the D call of TRBD1 is as the table states it, not checked on the DNA. The germline V gene has CDR1 MNHNS and CDR2 SASEGT. The CDR3 length equals 12 residues, ends included. CDR3 protein: CASSEGTGGLTH.

V usage is TRBV9 and J usage is TRBJ2-5; 7 bases match TRBD1. From germline, CDR1 is SGDLS and CDR2 YYNGEE. The trim removed 0 bases at V and 5 bases at J, leaving 10 bases unmatched. The CDR3 is 16 residues long. CDR3 protein: CASSVVPGGYLETQYF. The CDR3 DNA sequence: TGTGCCAGCAGCGTAGTTCCAGGGGGATATTTGGAGACCCAGTACTTC. Variable domain in full (rest from reference TRBV9 and TRBJ2-5): DSGVTQTPKHLITATGQRVTLRCSPRSGDLSVYWYQQSLDQGLQFLIQYYNGEERAKGNILERFSAQQFPDLHSELNLSSLELGDSALYFCASSVVPGGYLETQYFGPGTRLLVL.

This chain connects TRBV7-2 to TRBJ2-3; 10 positions agree with TRBD2. The V and J ends lost 0 bases and 5 bases, in that order; junction bases with no gene match: 8. The CDR3 has 17 residues. Germline V gene sequence: CDR1 SGHTA, CDR2 FQGNSA. The CDR3 sequence is CASSLAPPAGGRDTQYF. As DNA, the CDR3 is TGTGCCAGCAGCTTAGCGCCTCCAGCGGGGGGGAGAGATACGCAGTATTTT.

This sequence joins TRBV5-5 and TRBJ2-5, with TRBD2 matching 14 bases. Germline V gene lookup returns CDR1 SGHKS and CDR2 YYEKEE (reference sequence). J gave up 7 bases and V 3 bases, and 5 bases lay outside the gene matches. The CDR3 is 15 residues long. The CDR3 loop reads CASSWGLAGATTQYF. The CDR3 DNA is TGTGCCAGCAGCTGGGGACTAGCGGGGGCTACGACCCAGTACTTC.

CDR3 in amino acids: CASRGGGGRYEQYF. The CDR3 nucleotides are TGTGCCAGCAGAGGAGGGGGGGGGAGGTACGAGCAGTACTTC. The rearrangement uses TRBV5-5 and TRBJ2-7, with D perhaps matching TRBD2 (7 bases). Trimming removed 5 bases at V and 4 bases at J, with 16 bases between. The V gene's germline CDR1 is SGHKS and CDR2 YYEKEE (reference sequence). This CDR3 comprises 14 residues.

V and J are TRBV5-1 and TRBJ2-2, with a tentative D call TRBD2 (6 bases). This CDR3 region has 15 residues. Germline loops: CDR1 SGHRS, CDR2 YFSETQ. Trimming pared 1 base from V and 1 base from J, leaving 8 bases between. In DNA, the CDR3 is TGCGCCAGCAGCTTGAGGGGACTGAACACCGGGGAGCTGTTTTTT. As protein: CASSLRGLNTGELFF.

The rearrangement links TRBV5-1 to TRBJ1-4; 8 nucleotides align to TRBD1. With 4 bases clipped from V and 8 bases from J, the junction kept 7 bases outside the gene matches. Germline V gives CDR1 SGHRS, CDR2 YFSETQ. This CDR3 comprises 14 residues. In DNA, the CDR3 is TGCGCCAGCAGCCCCCAGGGGGCAGGGGAAAAACTGTTTTTT. Translated, it gives CASSPQGAGEKLFF.

The V and J genes are TRBV6-5 and TRBJ1-1; TRBD1 matches 7 bases. Germline CDR1 is MNHEY and CDR2 is SVGAGI. The trim removed 2 bases at V and 0 bases at J, leaving 0 bases unmatched. The CDR3 is 14 amino acids. CDR3 sequence: CASSYRGLNTEAFF. CDR3 bases: TGTGCCAGCAGTTACAGGGGGCTGAACACTGAAGCTTTCTTT.

This chain joins TRBV10-3 and TRBJ2-7; D possibly corresponds to TRBD2 (6 bases). This CDR3 spans 13 amino acids. V was shortened by 4 bases and J by 5 bases, with 12 bases between the two germline ends. The germline V gene has CDR1 ENHRY and CDR2 SYGVKD. The CDR3 sequence is CAISVVREDEQYF. The CDR3 DNA follows: TGTGCCATCAGTGTGGTCAGGGAGGACGAGCAGTACTTC.

The chain recombines TRBV5-1 with TRBJ2-5; 7 bases fit TRBD1. The CDR3 consists of 14 residues. Germline lookup yields CDR1 SGHRS and CDR2 YFSETQ. V lost 0 bases and J lost 5; bases outside the gene matches: 4. CDR3 in DNA: TGCGCCAGCAGCTTGGAAGGGGGCGCGGAGACCCAGTACTTC. Encoded protein: CASSLEGGAETQYF.

The V gene is TRBV19, the J gene TRBJ2-1; the match to TRBD2 covers 7 bases. The V and J ends lost 10 bases and 0 bases, in that order; junction bases with no gene match: 9. Per the germline V gene, CDR1 is LNHDA and CDR2 is SQIVND (reference sequence). The CDR3 loop spans 15 amino acids. CDR3 protein: CATPWEGSSYNEQFF. Written as DNA, the CDR3 is TGTGCCACCCCCTGGGAGGGGAGCTCCTACAATGAGCAGTTCTTC. The full variable domain, in which reference TRBV19 and TRBJ2-1 provide the parts outside the CDR3, is DGGITQSPKYLFRKEGQNVTLSCEQNLNHDAMYWYRQDPGQGLRLIYYSQIVNDFQKGDIAEGYSVSREKKESFPLTVTSAQKNPTAFYLCATPWEGSSYNEQFFGPGTRLTVL.

The gene calls are TRBV6-1 and TRBJ1-2; the match to TRBD1 covers 7 bases. This CDR3 has 15 amino acids. Per germline, CDR1 MNHNS and CDR2 SASEGT. The junction had 11 bases not matched to a gene; V was cut back by 6 bases and J by 4 bases. CDR3 residues: CASSRPGQKLYGYTF. DNA for the CDR3: TGTGCCAGCAGCCGCCCGGGACAGAAGCTCTATGGCTACACCTTC.

There are a few counts of this clone. The chain couples TRBV6-5 to TRBJ2-1; 9 nucleotides agree with TRBD2. The CDR3 consists of 13 residues. CDR1 is MNHEY, CDR2 SVGAGI, per germline. Trimming removed 8 bases from V and 9 bases from J; junction bases left unmatched: 8. DNA for the CDR3: TGTGCCAGCGCGAGCGGGGGGTGGGGTGAGCAGTTCTTC. It encodes CASASGGWGEQFF.